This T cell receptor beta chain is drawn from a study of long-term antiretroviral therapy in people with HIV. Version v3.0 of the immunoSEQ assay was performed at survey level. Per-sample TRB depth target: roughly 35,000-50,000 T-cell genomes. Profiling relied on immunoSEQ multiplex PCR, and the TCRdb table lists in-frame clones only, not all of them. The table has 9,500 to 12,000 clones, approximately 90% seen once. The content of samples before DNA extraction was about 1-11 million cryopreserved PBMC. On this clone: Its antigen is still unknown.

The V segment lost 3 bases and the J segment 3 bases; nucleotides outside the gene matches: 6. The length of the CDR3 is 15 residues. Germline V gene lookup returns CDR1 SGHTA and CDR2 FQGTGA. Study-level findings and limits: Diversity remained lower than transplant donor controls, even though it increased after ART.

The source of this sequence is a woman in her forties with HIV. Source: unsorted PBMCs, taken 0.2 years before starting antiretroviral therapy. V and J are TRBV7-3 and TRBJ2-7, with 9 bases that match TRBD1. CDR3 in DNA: TGTGCCAGCAGCTTCCAACAGGGGGCTCTCTACGAGCAGTACTTC. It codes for CASSFQQGALYEQYF.